The sequence of this TCR beta chain was determined in a study of vaccination effects on CD4 cells after COVID-19. Generated by immunoSEQ multiplex PCR, the TCRdb table keeps only in-frame clones and is missing some. Here the sample spans roughly 64,000 clones, about two thirds being singletons. Germline CDR1 and CDR2: ENHRY and SYGVKD. The CDR3 is 16 residues long. V gave up 4 bases and J gave up 3 bases; unmatched junction bases: 7. Regarding the study as a whole: Substantial clonal contraction characterized both infection- and vaccine-induced clones late after vaccination.

In the case of this clone: The antigen remains unidentified.

Isolation of CD4+ T cells took place after less than twelve days of culture. It was between March and December 2020 that the person had a SARS-CoV-2 infection confirmed by PCR. Replacing half the medium with IL-2 medium was done on days 3 and 7. This chain links TRBV10-3 with TRBJ2-1, with 9 bases that match TRBD1. This receptor was taken from a human donor who had a prior SARS-CoV-2 infection. The material sequenced was CD4+ T cells from PBMCs cultured without peptide, taken before COVID-19 vaccination. The CDR3 DNA reads TGTGCCATCAGTGCTCGTCGGGACAGGGACTACAATGAGCAGTTCTTC. Its translation: CAISARRDRDYNEQFF.